The 31 T cell receptor beta chains below come from one sample, sequenced in a study of T-cell reconstitution after alpha-beta-depleted transplantation in children. The authors prepared the TCRbeta library with unique molecular identifiers. MiXCR was run by TCRdb on the PCR reads, yielding one entry per CDR3 protein. The data show about 540,000 distinct CDR3 sequences, 15% to 20% seen once. This material consisted of PBMCs from the stem cell graft donor, taken from the stem cell graft. These receptor sequences come from a human donor who donated a stem cell graft to a child with acute lymphoblastic leukemia.

This clonotype was observed many times. At one end the junction does not follow the germline gene, possibly because of a read error. The genes are TRBV6-5 and TRBJ1-5; TRBD1 might be the D (6 bases). Germline V gives CDR1 MNHEY, CDR2 SVGAGI. This CDR3 is 14 amino acids long. CDR3 protein: CASSYSGGNQPQHF. Written as DNA, the CDR3 is TGCGCCAGCAGTTACTCAGGGGGCAATCAGCCCCAGCATTTT.

This chain uses TRBV20-1 with TRBJ2-7; 9 bases line up with TRBD1. CDR1 and CDR2 (germline): DFQATT, SNEGSKA (reference sequence). This CDR3 comprises 14 residues. Trimming took 3 bases from V and 3 from J; bases not matched to a gene: 6. This chain's CDR3 is CSARTNRGRYEQYF. The CDR3 nucleotides read TGCAGTGCTAGGACAAACAGGGGGCGCTACGAGCAGTACTTC.

A few counts support this clonotype. The chain has TRBV5-1 and TRBJ2-3; D unclear. The CDR3 length is 16 residues. Germline V lookup: CDR1 SGHRS, CDR2 YFSETQ. The V end lost 6 bases, the J end lost 3 bases, and 20 bases lay between the germline ends. This CDR3 reads CASKVEWAARTDTQYF. Here the CDR3 DNA reads TGCGCCAGCAAGGTGGAATGGGCAGCCAGGACAGATACGCAGTATTTT.

This clonotype was detected only a few times. The rearrangement links TRBV7-9 to TRBJ2-1; 8 positions match TRBD1. The trim removed 8 bases at V and 3 bases at J, leaving 6 bases unmatched. The CDR3 totals 14 residues. Looked up from germline, CDR1 is SEHNR and CDR2 is FQNEAQ (reference sequence). CDR3: CASGGQGGYNEQFF. Here the CDR3 DNA reads TGTGCCAGCGGCGGACAGGGTGGCTACAATGAGCAGTTCTTC.

The chain couples TRBV12-3 or TRBV12-4 to TRBJ2-5; 10 bases align to TRBD1. CDR3 length: 15 residues. V dropped 7 bases and J dropped 5; count of bases not matched to a gene: 10. In DNA form, the CDR3 reads TGTGCCAGCACCCGGACAGGGGGTTTAGGGGAGACCCAGTACTTC. Its translation: CASTRTGGLGETQYF.

This clonotype was picked up a small number of times. The chain carries TRBV7-9 and TRBJ2-5; 8 bases map to TRBD2. CDR1 is SEHNR and CDR2 is FQNEAQ in the germline V gene (reference sequence). V shed 4 bases and J 5 bases; nucleotides not matched to a gene: 3. The CDR3 is 13 residues long. The CDR3 region has the DNA TGTGCCAGCAGCTCCGGGACTAGGGAGACCCAGTACTTC. This sequence encodes CASSSGTRETQYF.

This clonotype turned up a few times. The chain has TRBV10-3 and TRBJ2-7; 12 bases are shared with TRBD2. CDR1 ENHRY and CDR2 SYGVKD come from the germline V gene. The CDR3 has 14 amino acids. The trim removed 10 bases at V and 0 bases at J, leaving 4 bases unmatched. Here the CDR3 reads CATTTSGGSYEQYF. The CDR3 coding sequence is TGTGCCACAACGACTAGCGGGGGCTCCTACGAGCAGTACTTC.

This clonotype was counted only a few times. This chain links TRBV4-1 with TRBJ2-3, with 10 bases identical to TRBD1. CDR1 is MGHRA and CDR2 is YSYEKL in the germline V gene. The CDR3 has 22 amino acids. V trimming: 2 bases; J trimming: 2 bases; junction bases outside the gene matches: 22. The CDR3 nucleotides are TGCGCCAGCAGCCAACCCCCACTTAGGACAGGGGGGGGGCTTTGGTCCACAGATACGCAGTATTTT. Protein: CASSQPPLRTGGGLWSTDTQYF.

The CDR3 DNA follows: TGCGCCAGCAGCTTGGATACAGGGCTATACTATGGCTACACCTTC. Protein sequence: CASSLDTGLYYGYTF. The chain employs TRBV5-1 and TRBJ1-2; D is possibly TRBD1 (6 bases). The CDR3 is 15 amino acids. Germline CDR1 SGHRS, CDR2 YFSETQ. Between the trimmed V and J ends, which lost 0 bases and 3 bases, there was a span of 12 bases.

This sequence joins TRBV7-8 and TRBJ2-1; 8 nucleotides line up with TRBD1. The CDR3 loop spans 18 amino acids. CDR1 and CDR2 (germline): SGHVS, FQNEAQ. J lost 3 bases, V lost 4 bases, and 14 bases had no gene match. This CDR3 reads CASSSTPPGGRFYNEQFF. In DNA form, the CDR3 reads TGTGCCAGCAGCTCAACTCCCCCAGGGGGCCGCTTCTACAATGAGCAGTTCTTC.

A few counts support this clonotype. This rearrangement joins TRBV4-1 to TRBJ1-4, with D tentatively TRBD1 (5 bases). CDR1 MGHRA and CDR2 YSYEKL come from the germline V gene. The length of the CDR3 is 15 residues. Trimming left V 0 bases short and J 8 bases short, with 13 bases between. Here the CDR3 DNA reads TGCGCCAGCAGCCAAGAGGGGACGATTGGAGAAAAACTGTTTTTT. Amino acid sequence: CASSQEGTIGEKLFF.

This clonotype was picked up many times. The chain has TRBV20-1 and TRBJ1-3, with D possibly TRBD1 on 6 matching bases. V lost 3 bases, J lost 4 bases, and 13 bases lay in between. Germline-derived CDR1 and CDR2 are DFQATT and SNEGSKA (reference sequence). CDR3 length equals 14 residues. This CDR3 reads CSARGQGIGNTIYF. The CDR3 bases are TGCAGTGCTAGGGGGCAGGGGATCGGAAACACCATATATTTT.

This clonotype was counted between two and nine times. The chain combines TRBV4-1 with TRBJ2-5, with 7 bases matching TRBD1. CDR3 length: 13 amino acids. The V segment lost 5 bases and the J segment 4 bases; nucleotides outside the gene matches: 4. Germline V gene data show CDR1 as MGHRA and CDR2 as YSYEKL. CDR3 in amino acids: CASSYDRAETQYF. For the CDR3, the DNA is TGCGCCAGCAGCTATGACAGGGCAGAGACCCAGTACTTC.

This clonotype appeared a single time. The J gene is TRBJ2-5, the V gene TRBV5-1; 9 bases map to TRBD1. Germline loops: CDR1 SGHRS, CDR2 YFSETQ. The junction had 10 bases not matched to a gene; V was cut back by 6 bases and J by 4 bases. The CDR3 extends over 15 amino acids. The CDR3 protein is CASNHYRGQGETQYF. DNA of the CDR3: TGCGCCAGCAACCACTACAGGGGGCAAGGAGAGACCCAGTACTTC. Full variable domain (outside the CDR3, taken from reference TRBV5-1 and TRBJ2-5): KAGVTQTPRYLIKTRGQQVTLSCSPISGHRSVSWYQQTPGQGLQFLFEYFSETQRNKGNFPGRFSGRQFSNSRSEMNVSTLELGDSALYLCASNHYRGQGETQYFGPGTRLLVL.

This clonotype appeared once. The gene calls are TRBV15 and TRBJ1-1, with D perhaps TRBD1 (5 bases). Germline CDR1 LNHNV, CDR2 YYDKDF (reference sequence). Trimming removed 4 bases from V and 1 base from J, with 7 bases in between. This CDR3 is 13 amino acids long. This CDR3 is CATSIRGNTEAFF. DNA for the CDR3: TGTGCCACCAGCATAAGGGGGAACACTGAAGCTTTCTTT. Looking up the rest from reference TRBV15 and TRBJ1-1 gives the full variable domain: DAMVIQNPRYQVTQFGKPVTLSCSQTLNHNVMYWYQQKSSQAPKLLFHYYDKDFNNEADTPDNFQSRRPNTSFCFLDIRSPGLGDTAMYLCATSIRGNTEAFFGQGTRLTVV.

This clonotype appeared a few times. J is TRBJ1-6 and V is TRBV20-1; 9 bases align to TRBD1. Trimming took 5 bases from V and 10 from J; bases not matched to a gene: 6. The CDR3 runs 13 residues. Germline V gene sequence: CDR1 DFQATT, CDR2 SNEGSKA (reference sequence). The CDR3 spells CSARTGVRSPLHF. The DNA of the CDR3 is TGCAGTGCTCGGACAGGGGTTCGGTCACCCCTCCACTTT.

This clonotype has just a few counts. The CDR3 DNA reads TGTGCCAGCAGTTTGGGGGACAGGGTCCCCGGGGAGCTGTTTTTT. It translates to CASSLGDRVPGELFF. This chain links TRBV12-3 or TRBV12-4 with TRBJ2-2; 9 bases fit TRBD1. With 3 bases clipped from V and 6 bases from J, the junction kept 5 bases outside the gene matches. The CDR3 extends over 15 amino acids.

This rearrangement joins TRBV10-2 to TRBJ2-7, with D possibly TRBD2 on 6 matching bases. The CDR3 runs to 13 residues. V lost 4 bases and J lost 2, with 9 bases in between. CDR1 WSHSY and CDR2 SAAADI come from the germline V gene. As DNA, the CDR3 is TGCGCCAGCAGTGGGGGACTTCCCTACGAGCAGTACTTC. Translation gives CASSGGLPYEQYF.

This clonotype has only a few counts. The J gene is TRBJ2-3, the V gene TRBV7-9; D is unresolved. V lost 1 base, J lost 0 bases, and 11 bases lay in between. Germline V gene lookup returns CDR1 SEHNR and CDR2 FQNEAQ (reference sequence). This CDR3 comprises 16 residues. CDR3 protein: CASSLETLGSTDTQYF. For the CDR3, the DNA is TGTGCCAGCAGCTTAGAGACCCTAGGGAGCACAGATACGCAGTATTTT.

This clonotype was counted a few times. The chain combines TRBV5-1 with TRBJ2-7; D unclear. The V end lost 3 bases, the J end lost 2 bases, and 18 bases lay between the germline ends. The CDR3 is 16 residues long. From germline, CDR1 is SGHRS and CDR2 YFSETQ. CDR3 amino acids: CASSSFFEESAYEQYF. The CDR3 DNA reads TGCGCCAGCAGCTCATTTTTTGAGGAGTCCGCCTACGAGCAGTACTTC. Full variable domain (remainder filled in from reference TRBV5-1 and TRBJ2-7): KAGVTQTPRYLIKTRGQQVTLSCSPISGHRSVSWYQQTPGQGLQFLFEYFSETQRNKGNFPGRFSGRQFSNSRSEMNVSTLELGDSALYLCASSSFFEESAYEQYFGPGTRLTVT.

The chain has TRBV5-1 and TRBJ2-3, with 9 bases fitting TRBD1. From germline, CDR1 is SGHRS and CDR2 YFSETQ. The ends lost 0 bases at V and 0 bases at J; junction bases unmatched: 5. This CDR3 has 17 amino acids. CDR3 protein: CASSLAGTGTSTDTQYF. CDR3 coding DNA: TGCGCCAGCAGCTTGGCTGGGACAGGGACTAGCACAGATACGCAGTATTTT.

The chain uses TRBV2 and TRBJ2-3, with TRBD2 matching over 7 bases. The CDR3 contains 16 residues. With V trimmed by 6 bases and J by 3 bases, 12 bases remained unmatched. Germline V CDR1 and CDR2: SNHLY, FYNNEI. CDR3 in amino acids: CASRPALSGMTDTQYF. Here the CDR3 DNA reads TGTGCCAGCAGGCCAGCCCTGAGCGGGATGACAGATACGCAGTATTTT.

Only a few counts were recorded for this clonotype. The CDR3 reads CSAAGGNSNQPQHF. CDR3 sequence (DNA): TGCAGCGCCGCCGGGGGAAATAGCAATCAGCCCCAGCATTTT. V gene TRBV29-1 combines with J gene TRBJ1-5; D might be TRBD1 (5 bases). CDR3 length: 14 amino acids. Germline CDR1 SQVTM, CDR2 ANQGSEA. Trimming pared 7 bases from V and 0 bases from J, leaving 13 bases between.

The chain carries TRBV7-9 and TRBJ1-2; 7 bases are shared with TRBD1. Germline V CDR1 and CDR2: SEHNR, FQNEAQ (reference sequence). The CDR3 spans 13 residues. Trimming at V came to 3 bases and at J to 6 bases, leaving 4 bases not matched to a gene. The CDR3 region has the DNA TGTGCCAGCAGCTTCCACAGGGGAAATGGCTACACCTTC. This sequence encodes CASSFHRGNGYTF.

The V call is TRBV7-2, the J call TRBJ1-1, with D uncertain. Between the trimmed V and J ends, which lost 7 bases and 1 base, there was a span of 19 bases. The CDR3 covers 16 residues. Germline V gene sequence: CDR1 SGHTA, CDR2 FQGNSA. The CDR3 DNA follows: TGTGCCAGCATCCGGCGGGGTACGTCAGAGAACACTGAAGCTTTCTTT. This gives the protein CASIRRGTSENTEAFF.

The chain employs TRBV4-1 and TRBJ2-5, with 7 nucleotides matching TRBD1. This CDR3 has 16 amino acids. J lost 2 bases, V lost 2 bases, and 8 bases had no gene match. Germline assignment: CDR1 MGHRA and CDR2 YSYEKL. CDR3 bases: TGCGCCAGCAGCCAATTTTTCCCGGGACAGCAAGAGACCCAGTACTTC. Translation: CASSQFFPGQQETQYF.

This chain links TRBV29-1 with TRBJ2-2; weak D call: TRBD2 (6 bases). The CDR3 is 15 amino acids. V lost 0 bases and J 1 base, leaving 9 bases between the germline ends. In germline, CDR1 is SQVTM, CDR2 ANQGSEA. CDR3 protein: CSVEEGGVNTGELFF. The CDR3 nucleotides read TGCAGCGTTGAAGAAGGAGGGGTGAACACCGGGGAGCTGTTTTTT.

V gene TRBV5-1 combines with J gene TRBJ2-5; TRBD1 matches at 9 bases. Germline trimming cut 3 bases from V and 4 bases from J; bases unmatched to any gene: 1. Looked up from germline, CDR1 is SGHRS and CDR2 is YFSETQ. This CDR3 is built from 13 residues. Here the CDR3 DNA reads TGCGCCAGCAGCTGGACAGGGGCAGAGACCCAGTACTTC. Residues: CASSWTGAETQYF. Full variable domain (missing parts from reference TRBV5-1 and TRBJ2-5): KAGVTQTPRYLIKTRGQQVTLSCSPISGHRSVSWYQQTPGQGLQFLFEYFSETQRNKGNFPGRFSGRQFSNSRSEMNVSTLELGDSALYLCASSWTGAETQYFGPGTRLLVL.

This clonotype was counted many times. DNA for the CDR3: TGCAGTGCTCCTTCGGGGGCTGGCGGTGATGAGCAGTTCTTC. Its protein product is CSAPSGAGGDEQFF. This chain links TRBV20-1 with TRBJ2-1; TRBD1 or TRBD2 may be the D gene (6 bases each). Germline lookup yields CDR1 DFQATT and CDR2 SNEGSKA (reference sequence). Trimming pared 5 bases from V and 8 bases from J, leaving 19 bases between. The CDR3 sequence is 14 residues long.

V and J are TRBV5-1 and TRBJ2-5, with D unclear. Germline assignment: CDR1 SGHRS and CDR2 YFSETQ. CDR3 size: 13 residues. V was pared by 4 bases and J by 5 bases, with 12 bases between. CDR3 region: CASSLRFEETQYF. In nucleotides, the CDR3 is TGCGCCAGCAGCCTCAGGTTTGAGGAGACCCAGTACTTC.

This clonotype was found a few times. The genes are TRBV27 and TRBJ2-2; 7 bases are shared with TRBD1. This CDR3 comprises 14 residues. V shed 5 bases, J shed 7 bases, and the junction held 7 bases outside the gene matches. The germline CDR1 and CDR2 sequences are MNHEY and SMNVEV (reference sequence). This CDR3 is CASSRQGLGGELFF. Written as DNA, the CDR3 is TGTGCCAGCAGTAGACAGGGTCTTGGCGGGGAGCTGTTTTTT.